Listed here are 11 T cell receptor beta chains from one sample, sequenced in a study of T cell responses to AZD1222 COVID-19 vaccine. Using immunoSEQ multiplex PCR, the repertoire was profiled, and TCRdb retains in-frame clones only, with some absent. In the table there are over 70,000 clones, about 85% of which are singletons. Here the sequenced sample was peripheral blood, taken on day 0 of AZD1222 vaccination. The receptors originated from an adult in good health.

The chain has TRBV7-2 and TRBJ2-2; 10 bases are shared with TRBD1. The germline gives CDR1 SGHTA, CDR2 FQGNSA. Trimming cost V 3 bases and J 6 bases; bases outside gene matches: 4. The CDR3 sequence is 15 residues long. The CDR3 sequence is CASSFRTGGAGELFF. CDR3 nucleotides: TGTGCCAGCAGCTTCCGGACAGGGGGGGCCGGGGAGCTGTTTTTT.

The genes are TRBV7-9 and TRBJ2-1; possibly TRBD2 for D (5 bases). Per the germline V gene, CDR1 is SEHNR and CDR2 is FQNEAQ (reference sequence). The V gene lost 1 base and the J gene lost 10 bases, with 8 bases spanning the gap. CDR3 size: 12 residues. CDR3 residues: CASSLVSGEQFF. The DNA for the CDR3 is TGTGCCAGCAGCTTAGTTTCGGGAGAGCAGTTCTTC.

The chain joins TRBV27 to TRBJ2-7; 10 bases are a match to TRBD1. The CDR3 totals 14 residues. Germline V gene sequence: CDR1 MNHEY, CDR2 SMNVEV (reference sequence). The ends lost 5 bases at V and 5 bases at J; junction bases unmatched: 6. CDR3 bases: TGTGCCAGCAGTAGTGGGACAGGGGAGCACGAGCAGTACTTC. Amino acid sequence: CASSSGTGEHEQYF.

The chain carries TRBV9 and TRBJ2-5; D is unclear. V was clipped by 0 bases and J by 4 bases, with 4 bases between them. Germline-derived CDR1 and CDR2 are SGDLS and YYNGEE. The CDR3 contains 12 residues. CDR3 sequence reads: CASSVVGETQYF. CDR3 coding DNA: TGTGCCAGCAGCGTAGTAGGAGAGACCCAGTACTTC.

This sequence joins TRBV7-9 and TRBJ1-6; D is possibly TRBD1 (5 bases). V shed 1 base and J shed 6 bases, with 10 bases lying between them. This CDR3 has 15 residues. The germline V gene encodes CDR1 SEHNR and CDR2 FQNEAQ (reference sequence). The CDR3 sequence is CASSLGVQGNSPLHF. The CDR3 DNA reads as TGTGCCAGCAGCTTAGGGGTGCAGGGTAATTCACCCCTCCACTTT.

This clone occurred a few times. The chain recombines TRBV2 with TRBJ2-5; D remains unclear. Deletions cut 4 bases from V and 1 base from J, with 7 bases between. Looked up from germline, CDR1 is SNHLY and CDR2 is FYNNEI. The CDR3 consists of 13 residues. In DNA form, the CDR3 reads TGTGCCAGCAGTGTATGGGTCCAAGAGACCCAGTACTTC. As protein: CASSVWVQETQYF. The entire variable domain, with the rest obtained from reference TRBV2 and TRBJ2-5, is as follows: EPEVTQTPSHQVTQMGQEVILRCVPISNHLYFYWYRQILGQKVEFLVSFYNNEISEKSEIFDDQFSVERPDGSNFTLKIRSTKLEDSAMYFCASSVWVQETQYFGPGTRLLVL.

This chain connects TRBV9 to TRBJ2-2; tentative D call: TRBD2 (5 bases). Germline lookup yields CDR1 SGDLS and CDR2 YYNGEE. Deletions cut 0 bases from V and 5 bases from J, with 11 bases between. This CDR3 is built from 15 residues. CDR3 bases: TGTGCCAGCAGCGTAGACGGAGGAGGAACCGGGGAGCTGTTTTTT. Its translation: CASSVDGGGTGELFF.

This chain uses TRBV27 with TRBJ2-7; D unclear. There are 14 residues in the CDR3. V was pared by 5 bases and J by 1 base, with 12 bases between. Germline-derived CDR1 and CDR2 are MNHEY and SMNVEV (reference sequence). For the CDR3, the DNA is TGTGCCAGCAGTCTCCTCCAGAGTTCCTACGAGCAGTACTTC. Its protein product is CASSLLQSSYEQYF.

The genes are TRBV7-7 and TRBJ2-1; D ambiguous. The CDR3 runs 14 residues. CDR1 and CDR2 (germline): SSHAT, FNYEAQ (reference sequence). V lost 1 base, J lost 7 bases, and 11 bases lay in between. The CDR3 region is CASSLVSGGNEQFF. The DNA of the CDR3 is TGTGCCAGCAGCTTAGTCTCGGGTGGGAATGAGCAGTTCTTC. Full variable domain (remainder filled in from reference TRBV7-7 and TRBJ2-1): GAGVSQSPRYKVTKRGQDVTLRCDPISSHATLYWYQQALGQGPEFLTYFNYEAQPDKSGLPSDRFSAERPEGSISTLTIQRTEQRDSAMYRCASSLVSGGNEQFFGPGTRLTVL.

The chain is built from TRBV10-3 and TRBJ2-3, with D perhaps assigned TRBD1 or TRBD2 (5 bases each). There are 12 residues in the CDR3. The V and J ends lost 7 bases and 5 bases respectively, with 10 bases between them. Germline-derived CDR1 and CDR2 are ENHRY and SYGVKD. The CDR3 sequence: CAINERGDTQYF. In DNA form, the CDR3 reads TGTGCCATCAACGAGAGGGGAGATACGCAGTATTTT.

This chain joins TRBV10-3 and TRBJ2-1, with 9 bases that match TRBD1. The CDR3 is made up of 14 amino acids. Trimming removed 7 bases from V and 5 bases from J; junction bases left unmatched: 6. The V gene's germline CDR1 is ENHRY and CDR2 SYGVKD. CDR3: CAINRGQGNNEQFF. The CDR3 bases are TGTGCCATCAACAGGGGACAGGGAAACAATGAGCAGTTCTTC.